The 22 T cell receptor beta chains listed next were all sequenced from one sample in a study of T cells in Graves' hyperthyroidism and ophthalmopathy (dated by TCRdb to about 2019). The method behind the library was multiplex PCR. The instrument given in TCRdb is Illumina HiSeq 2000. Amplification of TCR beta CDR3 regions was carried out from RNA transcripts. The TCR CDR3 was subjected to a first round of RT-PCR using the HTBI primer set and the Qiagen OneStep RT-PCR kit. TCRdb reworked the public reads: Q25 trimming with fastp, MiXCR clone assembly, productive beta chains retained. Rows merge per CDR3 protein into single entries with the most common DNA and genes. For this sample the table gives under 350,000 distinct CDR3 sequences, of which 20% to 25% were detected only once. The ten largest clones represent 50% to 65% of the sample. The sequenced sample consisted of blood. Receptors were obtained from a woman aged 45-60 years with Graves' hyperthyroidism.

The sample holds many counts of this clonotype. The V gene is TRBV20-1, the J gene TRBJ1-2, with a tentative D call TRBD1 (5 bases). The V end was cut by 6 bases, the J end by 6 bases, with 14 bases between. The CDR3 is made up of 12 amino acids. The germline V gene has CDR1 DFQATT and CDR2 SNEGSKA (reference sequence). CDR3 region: CSARAGIDGYTF. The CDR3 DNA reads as TGCAGTGCGCGCGCAGGGATAGATGGCTACACCTTC.

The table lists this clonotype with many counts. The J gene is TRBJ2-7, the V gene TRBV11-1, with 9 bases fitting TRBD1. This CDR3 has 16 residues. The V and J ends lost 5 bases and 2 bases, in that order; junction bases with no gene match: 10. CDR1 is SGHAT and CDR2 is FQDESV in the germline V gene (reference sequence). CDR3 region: CASSILTGGRTYEQYF. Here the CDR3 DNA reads TGTGCCAGCAGCATACTAACAGGGGGCCGGACCTACGAGCAGTACTTC. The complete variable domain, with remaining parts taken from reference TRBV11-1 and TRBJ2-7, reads EAEVAQSPRYKITEKSQAVAFWCDPISGHATLYWYRQILGQGPELLVQFQDESVVDDSQLPKDRFSAERLKGVDSTLKIQPAELGDSAMYLCASSILTGGRTYEQYFGPGTRLTVT.

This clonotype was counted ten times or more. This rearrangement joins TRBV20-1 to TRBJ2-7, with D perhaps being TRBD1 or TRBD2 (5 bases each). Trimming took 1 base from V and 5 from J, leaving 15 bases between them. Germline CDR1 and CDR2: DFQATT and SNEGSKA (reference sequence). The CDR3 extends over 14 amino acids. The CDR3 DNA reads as TGCAGTGCTAGAGGCACCGGGACGCGGGACGAGCAGTACTTC. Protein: CSARGTGTRDEQYF.

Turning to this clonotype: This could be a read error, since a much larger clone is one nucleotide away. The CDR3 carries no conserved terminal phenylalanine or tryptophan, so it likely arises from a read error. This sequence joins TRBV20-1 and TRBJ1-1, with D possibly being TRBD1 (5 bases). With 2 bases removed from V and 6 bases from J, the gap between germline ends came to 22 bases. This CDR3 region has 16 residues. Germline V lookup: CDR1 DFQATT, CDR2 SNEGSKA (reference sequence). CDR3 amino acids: CSARRGGSAGNAEAFL. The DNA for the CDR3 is TGCAGTGCTAGAAGGGGCGGCAGCGCAGGCAATGCTGAAGCTTTCCTT.

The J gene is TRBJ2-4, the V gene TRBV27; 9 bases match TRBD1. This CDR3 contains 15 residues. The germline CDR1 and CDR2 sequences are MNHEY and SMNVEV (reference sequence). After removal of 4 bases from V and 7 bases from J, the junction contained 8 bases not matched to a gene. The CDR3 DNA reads TGTGCCAGCAGTTACAAACAGGGGGCTGGGAACATTCAGTACTTC. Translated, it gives CASSYKQGAGNIQYF.

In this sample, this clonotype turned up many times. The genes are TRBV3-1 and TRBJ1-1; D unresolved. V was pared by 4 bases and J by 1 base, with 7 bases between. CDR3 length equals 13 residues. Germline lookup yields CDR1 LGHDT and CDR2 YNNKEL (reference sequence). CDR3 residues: CASSPASNTEAFF. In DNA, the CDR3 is TGTGCCAGCAGCCCGGCCTCGAACACTGAAGCTTTCTTT. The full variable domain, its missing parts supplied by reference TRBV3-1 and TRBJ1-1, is DTAVSQTPKYLVTQMGNDKSIKCEQNLGHDTMYWYKQDSKKFLKIMFSYNNKELIINETVPNRFSPKSPDKAHLNLHINSLELGDSAVYFCASSPASNTEAFFGQGTRLTVV.

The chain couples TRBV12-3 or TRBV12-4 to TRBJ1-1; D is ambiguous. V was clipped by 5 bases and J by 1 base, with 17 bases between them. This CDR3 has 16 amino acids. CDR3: CASSALDGWQNTEAFF. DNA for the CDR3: TGTGCCAGCAGTGCCTTGGACGGGTGGCAGAACACTGAAGCTTTCTTT.

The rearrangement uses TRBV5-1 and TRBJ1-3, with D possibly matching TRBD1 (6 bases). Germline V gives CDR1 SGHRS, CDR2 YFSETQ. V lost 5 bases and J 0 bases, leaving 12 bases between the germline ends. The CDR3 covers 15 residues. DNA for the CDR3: TGCGCCAGCAGACCAGGGGATCCCTCTGGAAACACCATATATTTT. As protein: CASRPGDPSGNTIYF.

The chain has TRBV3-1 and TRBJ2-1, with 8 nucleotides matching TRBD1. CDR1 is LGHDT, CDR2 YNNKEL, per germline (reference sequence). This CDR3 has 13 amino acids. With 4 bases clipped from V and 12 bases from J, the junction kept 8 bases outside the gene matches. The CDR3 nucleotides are TGTGCCAGCAGCCTTAGGACAGGGACATCGCAGTTCTTC. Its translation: CASSLRTGTSQFF.

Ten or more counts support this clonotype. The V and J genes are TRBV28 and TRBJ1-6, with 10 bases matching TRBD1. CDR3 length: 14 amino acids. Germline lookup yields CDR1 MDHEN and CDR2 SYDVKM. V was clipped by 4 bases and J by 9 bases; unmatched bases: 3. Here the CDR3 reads CASSSGTGVSPLHF. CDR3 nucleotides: TGTGCCAGCAGTTCCGGGACAGGGGTTTCACCCCTCCACTTT.

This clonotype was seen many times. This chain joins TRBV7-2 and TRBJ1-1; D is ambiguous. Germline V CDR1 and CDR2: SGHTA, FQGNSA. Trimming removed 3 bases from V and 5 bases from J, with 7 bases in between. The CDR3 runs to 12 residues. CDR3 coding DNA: TGTGCCAGCAGCTTCTCGCGAACTGAAGCTTTCTTT. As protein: CASSFSRTEAFF.

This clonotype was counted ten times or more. CDR3 in amino acids: CASIGVLAGGPVKQFF. The CDR3 DNA is TGTGCCAGCATCGGAGTACTAGCGGGAGGGCCAGTCAAGCAGTTCTTC. V gene TRBV2 combines with J gene TRBJ2-1; 13 nucleotides line up with TRBD2. CDR3 size: 16 residues. Germline CDR1 and CDR2: SNHLY and FYNNEI. The V and J ends lost 7 bases and 11 bases, in that order; junction bases with no gene match: 14.

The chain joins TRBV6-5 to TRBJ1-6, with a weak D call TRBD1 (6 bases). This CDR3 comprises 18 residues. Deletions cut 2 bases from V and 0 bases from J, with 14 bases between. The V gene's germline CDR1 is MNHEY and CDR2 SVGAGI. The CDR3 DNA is TGTGCCAGCAGTTACGGCAGGGGATCTAGCTCCTATAATTCACCCCTCCACTTT. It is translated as CASSYGRGSSSYNSPLHF.

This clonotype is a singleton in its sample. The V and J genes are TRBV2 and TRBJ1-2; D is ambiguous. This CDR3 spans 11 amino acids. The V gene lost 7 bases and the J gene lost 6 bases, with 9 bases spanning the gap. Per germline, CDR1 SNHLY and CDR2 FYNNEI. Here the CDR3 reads CASIEPNGYTF. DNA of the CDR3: TGTGCCAGCATAGAGCCAAATGGCTACACCTTC.

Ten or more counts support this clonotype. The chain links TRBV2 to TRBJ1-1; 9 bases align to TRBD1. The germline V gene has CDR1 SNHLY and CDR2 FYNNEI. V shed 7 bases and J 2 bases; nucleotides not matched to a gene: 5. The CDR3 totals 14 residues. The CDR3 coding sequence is TGTGCCAGCACGGGACAGGGACTCAACACTGAAGCTTTCTTT. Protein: CASTGQGLNTEAFF.

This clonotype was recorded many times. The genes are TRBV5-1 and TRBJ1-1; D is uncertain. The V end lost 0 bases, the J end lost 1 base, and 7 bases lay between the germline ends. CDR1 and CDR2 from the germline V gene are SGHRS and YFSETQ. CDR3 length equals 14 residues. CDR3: CASSLDTKNTEAFF. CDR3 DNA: TGCGCCAGCAGCTTGGACACTAAGAACACTGAAGCTTTCTTT.

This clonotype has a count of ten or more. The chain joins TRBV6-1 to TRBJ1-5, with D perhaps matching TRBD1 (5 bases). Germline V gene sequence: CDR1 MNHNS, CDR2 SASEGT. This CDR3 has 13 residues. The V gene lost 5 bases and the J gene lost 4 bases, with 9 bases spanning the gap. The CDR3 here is CASSHQGNQPQHF. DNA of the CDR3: TGTGCCAGCAGTCACCAGGGTAATCAGCCCCAGCATTTT.

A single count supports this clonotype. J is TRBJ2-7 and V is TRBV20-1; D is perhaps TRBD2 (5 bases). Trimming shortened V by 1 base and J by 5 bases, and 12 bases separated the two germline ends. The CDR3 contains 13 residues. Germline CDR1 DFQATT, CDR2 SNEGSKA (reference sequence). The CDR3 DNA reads TGCAGTGCTAGAGGAGGGCCGATCCACGAGCAGTACTTC. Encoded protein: CSARGGPIHEQYF.

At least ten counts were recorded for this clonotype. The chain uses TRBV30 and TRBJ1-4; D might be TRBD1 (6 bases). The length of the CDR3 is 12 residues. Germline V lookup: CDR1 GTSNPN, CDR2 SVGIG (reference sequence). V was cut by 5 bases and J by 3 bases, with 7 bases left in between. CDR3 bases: TGTGCCTGGGGACAGTCTAATGAAAAACTGTTTTTT. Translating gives CAWGQSNEKLFF.

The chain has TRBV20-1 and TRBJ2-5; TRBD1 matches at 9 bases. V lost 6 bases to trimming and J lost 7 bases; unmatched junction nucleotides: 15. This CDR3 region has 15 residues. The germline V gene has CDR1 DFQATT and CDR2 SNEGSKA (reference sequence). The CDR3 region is CSAPNPGQGVGTQYF. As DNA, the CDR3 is TGCAGTGCGCCAAACCCGGGACAGGGAGTGGGGACCCAGTACTTC.

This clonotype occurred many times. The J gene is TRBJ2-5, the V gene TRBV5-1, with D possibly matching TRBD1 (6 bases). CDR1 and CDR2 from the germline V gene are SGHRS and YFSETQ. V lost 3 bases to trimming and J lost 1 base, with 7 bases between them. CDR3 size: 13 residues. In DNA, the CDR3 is TGCGCCAGCAGCTGGGACACCCAAGAGACCCAGTACTTC. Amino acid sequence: CASSWDTQETQYF.

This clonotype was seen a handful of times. The CDR3 DNA reads as TGTGCCTGGAAAACAGAAGAGACCCAGTACTTC. Translation: CAWKTEETQYF. The gene calls are TRBV30 and TRBJ2-5; D is undetermined. V was pared by 4 bases and J by 3 bases, with 6 bases between. CDR3 length equals 11 residues. Germline CDR1 is GTSNPN and CDR2 is SVGIG (reference sequence).